This T cell receptor beta chain emerged from a study of T cell responses to AZD1222 COVID-19 vaccine. Using immunoSEQ multiplex PCR, the repertoire was profiled, and TCRdb retains in-frame clones only, with some absent. The table includes 150,000 to 200,000 clones, around nine tenths detected once. With 4 bases clipped from V and 4 bases from J, the junction kept 17 bases outside the gene matches. The CDR3 totals 20 residues. In germline, CDR1 is MGHRA, CDR2 YSYEKL. The sequenced sample was peripheral blood, obtained 28 days after the second AZD1222 dose. This chain uses TRBV4-1 with TRBJ2-1; 12 positions agree with TRBD2. The clonotype comes from an adult who received the AZD1222 COVID-19 vaccine. This CDR3 is CASSLLGASGGAGSYNEQFF. CDR3 DNA sequence: TGCGCCAGCAGCCTCCTTGGGGCTAGCGGGGGGGCAGGGTCTTACAATGAGCAGTTCTTC.